These 27 T cell receptor beta chains originate from one sample sequenced in a study of regulatory T cells in long-lasting Graves disease. With iRepertoire HTBI primers and Arm-PCR of CDR3 regions, TCR beta libraries were built. TCRdb re-called the multiplex PCR reads with MiXCR, one entry per CDR3 protein. The sample consists of some 410,000 distinct CDR3 sequences, about 15% of them appearing once. This sample's time point: newly diagnosed GD, antithyroid drugs for less than 3 months. The authors made the TCR library using RNA they extracted from PBMCs. These data also featured in a second study, about T cells in Graves' hyperthyroidism and ophthalmopathy.

Sample: peripheral blood mononuclear cells (PBMCs), taken at new diagnosis, from a patient treated with antithyroid drugs. These receptors were obtained from a woman aged 30 to 39 with Graves disease.

The V and J genes are TRBV3-1 and TRBJ2-1; no reliable D call. V dropped 1 base and J dropped 9 bases, with 16 bases sitting between them. The length of the CDR3 is 15 residues. The V gene's germline CDR1 is LGHDT and CDR2 YNNKEL (reference sequence). The CDR3 here is CASSQAIGPWGEQFF. The CDR3 region has the DNA TGTGCCAGCAGCCAAGCCATTGGACCCTGGGGTGAGCAGTTCTTC.

This clonotype showed up just a few times. The gene calls are TRBV9 and TRBJ2-3; 10 positions agree with TRBD2. The V gene end was trimmed by 3 bases and the J gene end by 6 bases; junction bases not matched to a gene: 4. Germline loops: CDR1 SGDLS, CDR2 YYNGEE. CDR3 length: 14 residues. CDR3 DNA sequence: TGTGCCAGCAGCGGATCAGCGGGGGGGGATACGCAGTATTTT. Its translation: CASSGSAGGDTQYF.

In this sample, this clonotype turned up many times. This chain links TRBV20-1 with TRBJ2-3; 8 bases fit TRBD2. J was trimmed by 2 bases and V by 4 bases; bases with no gene match: 5. CDR3 length equals 14 residues. The germline gives CDR1 DFQATT, CDR2 SNEGSKA (reference sequence). This CDR3 is CSAMEAGDTDTQYF. DNA for the CDR3: TGCAGTGCTATGGAAGCGGGAGACACAGATACGCAGTATTTT.

Details on this clonotype: One junction end does not reproduce the germline sequence, and a read error may be involved. The genes are TRBV7-3 and TRBJ2-7, with D hard to call. The V gene's germline CDR1 is SGHTA and CDR2 FQGTGA. The CDR3 consists of 12 residues. CDR3 coding DNA: TGTGCCAGCAGTTTGGGAAGCGTCGAGCGGTACTTC. It encodes CASSLGSVERYF.

This clonotype was seen at least ten times. The chain employs TRBV29-1 and TRBJ2-1; 8 bases fit TRBD2. Germline CDR1 and CDR2: SQVTM and ANQGSEA. The CDR3 spans 13 residues. The V gene end was trimmed by 5 bases and the J gene end by 6 bases; junction bases not matched to a gene: 6. CDR3 residues: CSVRETSANEQFF. The CDR3 bases are TGCAGCGTTAGGGAGACTAGCGCCAATGAGCAGTTCTTC.

This clonotype was observed many times. The chain links TRBV12-3 or TRBV12-4 to TRBJ1-1; maybe TRBD1 (5 bases). The CDR3 totals 16 residues. With 1 base removed from V and 0 bases from J, the gap between germline ends came to 12 bases. CDR3 in amino acids: CASSLGREGMNTEAFF. The CDR3 nucleotides read TGTGCCAGCAGTTTAGGGCGCGAGGGGATGAACACTGAAGCTTTCTTT.

This clonotype appeared many times. The chain combines TRBV28 with TRBJ1-3; D gene ambiguous. V lost 2 bases and J lost 0, with 5 bases in between. Per the germline V gene, CDR1 is MDHEN and CDR2 is SYDVKM. CDR3 size: 14 residues. The CDR3 sequence is CASSLSGSGNTIYF. In DNA form, the CDR3 reads TGTGCCAGCAGTTTAAGCGGCTCTGGAAACACCATATATTTT. Full variable domain (rest looked up from reference TRBV28 and TRBJ1-3): DVKVTQSSRYLVKRTGEKVFLECVQDMDHENMFWYRQDPGLGLRLIYFSYDVKMKEKGDIPEGYSVSREKKERFSLILESASTNQTSMYLCASSLSGSGNTIYFGEGSWLTVV.

This clonotype was detected only a few times. This sequence joins TRBV6-5 and TRBJ2-1; TRBD1 agrees at 9 bases. Trimming at V came to 4 bases and at J to 7 bases, leaving 17 bases not matched to a gene. The CDR3 sequence is 18 residues long. Germline CDR1 MNHEY, CDR2 SVGAGI. CDR3 coding DNA: TGTGCCAGCAGTTTAAAAAACCCGGCACAGGGGGCTTGGAATGAGCAGTTCTTC. Amino acids: CASSLKNPAQGAWNEQFF.

The genes are TRBV7-9 and TRBJ2-3; 10 bases map to TRBD1. From germline, CDR1 is SEHNR and CDR2 FQNEAQ (reference sequence). Trimming cost V 6 bases and J 2 bases; bases outside gene matches: 5. CDR3 length: 15 residues. The CDR3 sequence is CASSTGTGDTDTQYF. The CDR3 region has the DNA TGTGCCAGCAGTACCGGGACAGGGGACACAGATACGCAGTATTTT.

This clonotype came up many times. The rearrangement joins TRBV11-3 to TRBJ2-3; no clear D. The germline V gene encodes CDR1 SGHNT and CDR2 YENEEA. V lost 6 bases to trimming and J lost 2 bases, with 6 bases between them. CDR3 length: 12 residues. In DNA, the CDR3 is TGTGCCAGCAGTACAGACACAGATACGCAGTATTTT. Protein: CASSTDTDTQYF.

This clonotype was recorded at least ten times. The chain uses TRBV6-2 or TRBV6-3 and TRBJ2-1, with D maybe TRBD2 (6 bases). The CDR3 is 13 residues long. Trimming took 4 bases from V and 8 from J, leaving 12 bases between them. Germline CDR1 MNHEY, CDR2 SVGEGT. This CDR3 is CASSFGGPYEQFF. The CDR3 region has the DNA TGTGCCAGCAGTTTCGGAGGGCCCTATGAGCAGTTCTTC.

The genes are TRBV7-2 and TRBJ1-2; 9 bases map to TRBD1. The CDR3 sequence is 15 residues long. V shed 5 bases, J shed 5 bases, and the junction held 9 bases outside the gene matches. Germline V CDR1 and CDR2: SGHTA, FQGNSA. The CDR3 DNA follows: TGTGCCAGCAGCCGAACACAGGGGGCGGAGTATGGCTACACCTTC. Residues: CASSRTQGAEYGYTF.

The chain carries TRBV20-1 and TRBJ2-5; 8 bases are a match to TRBD2. CDR3 length: 15 residues. Germline V gene sequence: CDR1 DFQATT, CDR2 SNEGSKA (reference sequence). The CDR3 bases are TGCAGCCGAGCGGGAGTGGGGGAAAATCAAGAGACCCAGTACTTC. The encoded protein is CSRAGVGENQETQYF.

This clonotype was seen ten or more times. The chain recombines TRBV3-1 with TRBJ1-1; the D gene is possibly TRBD1 (6 bases). Trimming took off 1 base at V and 10 bases at J, with 13 bases between the two ends. The CDR3 runs to 13 residues. Germline V gene lookup returns CDR1 LGHDT and CDR2 YNNKEL (reference sequence). The CDR3, as DNA: TGTGCCAGCAGCCAAGGGCGTCAGGGGAGAGCTTTCTTT. This codes for CASSQGRQGRAFF.

Many counts were recorded for this clonotype. The chain joins TRBV5-1 to TRBJ2-1, with a weak D call TRBD2 (9 bases). This CDR3 has 17 residues. Trimming took off 2 bases at V and 8 bases at J, with 23 bases between the two ends. Per the germline V gene, CDR1 is SGHRS and CDR2 is YFSETQ. This chain's CDR3 is CASSLLTSGLQGDEQFF. The CDR3 nucleotides read TGCGCCAGCAGCTTACTGACTAGCGGCCTACAGGGGGATGAGCAGTTCTTC. Together with reference TRBV5-1 and TRBJ2-1, the CDR3 gives the full variable domain: KAGVTQTPRYLIKTRGQQVTLSCSPISGHRSVSWYQQTPGQGLQFLFEYFSETQRNKGNFPGRFSGRQFSNSRSEMNVSTLELGDSALYLCASSLLTSGLQGDEQFFGPGTRLTVL.

This clonotype was counted many times. This chain connects TRBV20-1 to TRBJ1-5; D call uncertain. Trimming pared 3 bases from V and 0 bases from J, leaving 9 bases between. Germline CDR1 is DFQATT and CDR2 is SNEGSKA (reference sequence). The CDR3 sequence is 14 residues long. The CDR3 DNA sequence: TGCAGTGCTAGTGAGGGTGGTAGCAATCAGCCCCAGCATTTT. The encoded protein is CSASEGGSNQPQHF.

This CDR3 reads CASSPIAGGPGNEQFF. CDR3 coding DNA: TGTGCCAGCAGCCCGATAGCGGGAGGGCCCGGCAATGAGCAGTTCTTC. V is TRBV7-3 and J is TRBJ2-1, with TRBD2 identical over 11 bases. The V gene end was trimmed by 5 bases and the J gene end by 6 bases; junction bases not matched to a gene: 9. Germline CDR1 reads SGHTA; CDR2 reads FQGTGA. The CDR3 is 16 amino acids.

Ten or more counts support this clonotype. The chain is built from TRBV29-1 and TRBJ2-4; maybe TRBD1 (6 bases). Trimming shortened V by 4 bases and J by 1 base, and 11 bases separated the two germline ends. The CDR3 has 14 residues. The germline gives CDR1 SQVTM, CDR2 ANQGSEA. This CDR3 is CSVVPRGAKNIQYF. CDR3 nucleotides: TGCAGCGTTGTACCCAGGGGTGCCAAAAACATTCAGTACTTC.

A word on this clonotype: This sequence may be a read error, since a much larger clone differs from it by one base. The J gene is TRBJ2-2, the V gene TRBV28, with D possibly TRBD1 on 5 matching bases. The CDR3 loop spans 14 amino acids. Germline loops: CDR1 MDHEN, CDR2 SYDVKM. The V end lost 3 bases, the J end lost 1 base, and 6 bases lay between the germline ends. The CDR3 here is CASSFTGNTGELFF. The CDR3 bases are TGTGCCAGCAGTTTCACAGGGAACACCGGGGAGCTGTTTTTT.

The J gene is TRBJ1-2, the V gene TRBV6-1, with 10 bases matching TRBD1. With V trimmed by 6 bases and J by 6 bases, 13 bases remained unmatched. The CDR3 loop spans 16 amino acids. CDR1 MNHNS and CDR2 SASEGT come from the germline V gene. As DNA, the CDR3 is TGTGCCAGCAGGTCGGGACAGGGGCCCCGGGCAGATGGCTACACCTTC. Amino acids: CASRSGQGPRADGYTF.

This chain links TRBV20-1 with TRBJ2-7, with 7 bases fitting TRBD2. The CDR3 totals 13 residues. The V gene end was trimmed by 4 bases and the J gene end by 3 bases; junction bases not matched to a gene: 6. Germline V gene sequence: CDR1 DFQATT, CDR2 SNEGSKA (reference sequence). CDR3 nucleotides: TGCAGTGCTAAGCTGGGGGGGGTCTACGAGCAGTACTTC. It yields the protein CSAKLGGVYEQYF.

The chain joins TRBV13 to TRBJ2-1; D unclear. CDR3 length: 15 residues. Germline assignment: CDR1 PRHDT and CDR2 FYEKMQ (reference sequence). The V end lost 0 bases, the J end lost 9 bases, and 15 bases lay between the germline ends. The CDR3 spells CASSLGLPRLSEQFF. The CDR3 DNA sequence: TGTGCCAGCAGCTTAGGACTACCTCGTTTGAGTGAGCAGTTCTTC.

This clonotype was seen a handful of times. The J gene is TRBJ2-4, the V gene TRBV4-3; 7 bases line up with TRBD1. Per germline, CDR1 LGHNA and CDR2 YSLEER. The V gene end was trimmed by 0 bases and the J gene end by 0 bases; junction bases not matched to a gene: 17. The length of the CDR3 is 21 residues. CDR3 sequence: CASSQDDRAQLLLLAKNIQYF. The CDR3 coding sequence is TGCGCCAGCAGCCAAGACGACAGGGCACAACTGCTCTTACTAGCCAAAAACATTCAGTACTTC.

This clonotype was found many times. The CDR3 sequence: CASSLEREGREQFF. The CDR3 DNA sequence: TGTGCCAGCAGCTTGGAGCGGGAGGGCCGAGAGCAGTTCTTC. The rearrangement joins TRBV7-2 to TRBJ2-1; the match to TRBD2 covers 10 bases. Trimming removed 3 bases from V and 10 bases from J; junction bases left unmatched: 6. The germline V gene has CDR1 SGHTA and CDR2 FQGNSA. CDR3 length: 14 residues.

In this sample, this clonotype turned up many times. The chain carries TRBV10-1 and TRBJ2-7, with D perhaps TRBD2 (6 bases). Trimming removed 4 bases from V and 5 bases from J, with 12 bases in between. The CDR3 runs 13 residues. Germline-derived CDR1 and CDR2 are WNHNN and SYGVQD (reference sequence). Here the CDR3 reads CASSGAGMDEQYF. Here the CDR3 DNA reads TGCGCCAGCAGTGGGGCGGGAATGGACGAGCAGTACTTC.

The chain joins TRBV5-4 to TRBJ2-1, with D unclear. Trimming removed 0 bases from V and 5 bases from J, with 9 bases in between. The V gene's germline CDR1 is SGHNT and CDR2 YYREEE (reference sequence). The CDR3 is 14 amino acids. The CDR3 loop reads CASSLAGYNNEQFF. DNA for the CDR3: TGTGCCAGCAGCTTGGCCGGCTACAACAATGAGCAGTTCTTC.

Only a few counts were recorded for this clonotype. This chain uses TRBV20-1 with TRBJ2-6, with a tentative D call TRBD2 (5 bases). Trimming took off 0 bases at V and 0 bases at J, with 6 bases between the two ends. This CDR3 is built from 15 residues. The germline CDR1 and CDR2 sequences are DFQATT and SNEGSKA (reference sequence). CDR3: CSAREGSSGANVLTF. The CDR3 bases are TGCAGTGCTAGAGAGGGGAGCTCTGGGGCCAACGTCCTGACTTTC.